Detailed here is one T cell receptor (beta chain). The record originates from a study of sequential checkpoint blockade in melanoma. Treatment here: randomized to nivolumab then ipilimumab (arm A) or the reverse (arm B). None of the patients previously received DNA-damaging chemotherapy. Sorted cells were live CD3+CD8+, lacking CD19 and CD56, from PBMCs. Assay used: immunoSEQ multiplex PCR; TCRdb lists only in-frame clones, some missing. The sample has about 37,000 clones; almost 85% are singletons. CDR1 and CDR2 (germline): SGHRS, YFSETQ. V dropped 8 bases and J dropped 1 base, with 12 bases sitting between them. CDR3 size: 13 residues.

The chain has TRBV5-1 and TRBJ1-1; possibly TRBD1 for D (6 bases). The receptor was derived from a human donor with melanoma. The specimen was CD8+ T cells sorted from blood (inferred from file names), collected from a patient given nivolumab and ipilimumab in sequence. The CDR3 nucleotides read TGCGCCAGTCGGGGGGCCCCGAACACTGAAGCTTTCTTT. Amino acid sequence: CASRGAPNTEAFF.